The 27 T cell receptor beta chains below come from one sample, sequenced in a study of blood T cell repertoires in COVID-19. TCRdb keeps only in-frame clones here, not all; method: immunoSEQ multiplex PCR. The top ten clones hold over 0.7% of a sample with roughly 480,000 clones, about 88% of them seen once. The source material was peripheral blood. The receptors were gathered from a man aged 18 to 29 with COVID-19, enrolled during active disease.

The chain links TRBV5-4 to TRBJ2-7, with D perhaps TRBD1 (5 bases). The CDR3 loop spans 15 amino acids. Germline CDR1 is SGHNT and CDR2 is YYREEE (reference sequence). V lost 4 bases and J lost 4, with 18 bases in between. CDR3 region: CASSPEGDPVYEQYF. CDR3 in DNA: TGTGCCAGCAGCCCGGAAGGGGATCCGGTTTACGAGCAGTACTTC.

V gene TRBV28 combines with J gene TRBJ2-7; TRBD1 aligns across 7 bases. This CDR3 has 13 residues. Germline loops: CDR1 MDHEN, CDR2 SYDVKM. J lost 6 bases, V lost 7 bases, and 9 bases had no gene match. The CDR3 DNA is TGTGCCAGCAACGAGGACAGGTTACCCGAGCAGTACTTC. Amino acids: CASNEDRLPEQYF.

This chain uses TRBV4-2 with TRBJ2-3, with TRBD2 identical over 11 bases. Germline CDR1 LGHNA, CDR2 YNFKEQ. V lost 0 bases and J lost 6; bases outside the gene matches: 5. The CDR3 contains 16 residues. The CDR3 nucleotides are TGTGCCAGCAGCCAAGATAGGACTAGCGGGTGGGATACGCAGTATTTT. It yields the protein CASSQDRTSGWDTQYF.

There are a few counts of this clone. The chain joins TRBV27 to TRBJ1-5; 8 bases align to TRBD1. Germline loops: CDR1 MNHEY, CDR2 SMNVEV (reference sequence). This CDR3 comprises 13 residues. V was clipped by 6 bases and J by 7 bases; unmatched bases: 5. CDR3 in amino acids: CASRLTGVQPQHF. The DNA of the CDR3 is TGTGCCAGCAGATTGACAGGGGTCCAGCCCCAGCATTTT.

The chain joins TRBV7-9 to TRBJ1-5; 7 bases line up with TRBD1. The CDR3 extends over 14 amino acids. Losses at the gene ends were 3 bases for V and 2 bases for J; bases not matched to a gene: 1. Germline V gene sequence: CDR1 SEHNR, CDR2 FQNEAQ (reference sequence). This CDR3 is CASSFTGGNQPQHF. DNA for the CDR3: TGTGCCAGCAGCTTCACAGGGGGCAATCAGCCCCAGCATTTT.

In DNA form, the CDR3 reads TGTGCCACCAGTGATTGGACTAGCGGGAGGAGCACAGATACGCAGTATTTT. Translating it yields CATSDWTSGRSTDTQYF. The V call is TRBV24-1, the J call TRBJ2-3, with TRBD2 identical over 14 bases. Germline CDR1 reads KGHDR; CDR2 reads SFDVKD. CDR3 length equals 17 residues. Trimming removed 2 bases from V and 0 bases from J; junction bases left unmatched: 0.

The gene calls are TRBV2 and TRBJ2-2, with 11 bases fitting TRBD1. V dropped 5 bases and J dropped 15; count of bases not matched to a gene: 11. This CDR3 has 14 amino acids. Germline CDR1 SNHLY, CDR2 FYNNEI. CDR3 protein: CASSRGQGAFQVFF. DNA of the CDR3: TGTGCCAGCAGTCGCGGACAGGGGGCATTCCAGGTGTTTTTT.

The chain has TRBV7-9 and TRBJ2-3; possibly TRBD2 for D (6 bases). V lost 0 bases and J 2 bases, leaving 9 bases between the germline ends. Germline V gives CDR1 SEHNR, CDR2 FQNEAQ (reference sequence). CDR3 length: 15 amino acids. The CDR3 DNA sequence: TGTGCCAGCAGCTTAGCTAGCGGCCTCACAGATACGCAGTATTTT. It translates to CASSLASGLTDTQYF.

The chain joins TRBV2 to TRBJ2-3, with D possibly matching TRBD1 (5 bases). The CDR3 loop spans 15 amino acids. V was shortened by 5 bases and J by 1 base, with 13 bases between the two germline ends. The germline V gene encodes CDR1 SNHLY and CDR2 FYNNEI. In nucleotides, the CDR3 is TGTGCCAGCAGTTTCCAGGGTGTGGGCACAGATACGCAGTATTTT. Protein product: CASSFQGVGTDTQYF. The full variable domain, in which reference TRBV2 and TRBJ2-3 provide the parts outside the CDR3, is EPEVTQTPSHQVTQMGQEVILRCVPISNHLYFYWYRQILGQKVEFLVSFYNNEISEKSEIFDDQFSVERPDGSNFTLKIRSTKLEDSAMYFCASSFQGVGTDTQYFGPGTRLTVL.

The genes are TRBV19 and TRBJ1-5; 8 nucleotides agree with TRBD1. V trimming: 5 bases; J trimming: 4 bases; junction bases outside the gene matches: 10. This CDR3 is built from 16 residues. The germline gives CDR1 LNHDA, CDR2 SQIVND (reference sequence). In nucleotides, the CDR3 is TGTGCCAGTAGTGGCGACAGGGGTAAGTGGAATCAGCCCCAGCATTTT. It is translated as CASSGDRGKWNQPQHF. Supplemented by reference TRBV19 and TRBJ1-5, the full variable domain reads DGGITQSPKYLFRKEGQNVTLSCEQNLNHDAMYWYRQDPGQGLRLIYYSQIVNDFQKGDIAEGYSVSREKKESFPLTVTSAQKNPTAFYLCASSGDRGKWNQPQHFGDGTRLSIL.

The chain joins TRBV2 to TRBJ2-1; D call uncertain. Germline CDR1 reads SNHLY; CDR2 reads FYNNEI. This CDR3 spans 12 amino acids. Trimming removed 5 bases from V and 6 bases from J, with 8 bases in between. The CDR3 region has the DNA TGTGCCAGCAGTCCCGACTCCAATGAGCAGTTCTTC. Translating gives CASSPDSNEQFF.

The genes are TRBV29-1 and TRBJ1-1; D is undetermined. The germline gives CDR1 SQVTM, CDR2 ANQGSEA. This CDR3 is 15 amino acids long. V lost 8 bases and J lost 0, with 19 bases in between. The CDR3 spells CSSAPLLVMNTEAFF. CDR3 DNA sequence: TGCAGCTCTGCCCCTTTACTAGTTATGAACACTGAAGCTTTCTTT.

J is TRBJ2-1 and V is TRBV19; TRBD2 agrees at 10 bases. This CDR3 spans 16 amino acids. Germline trimming cut 3 bases from V and 1 base from J; bases unmatched to any gene: 3. From germline, CDR1 is LNHDA and CDR2 SQIVND (reference sequence). The CDR3: CASSIGGLASYNEQFF. The CDR3 DNA follows: TGTGCCAGTAGTATCGGGGGACTAGCGTCCTACAATGAGCAGTTCTTC.

The chain is built from TRBV4-2 and TRBJ2-7; D is possibly TRBD2 (5 bases). This CDR3 spans 16 amino acids. Deletions cut 0 bases from V and 1 base from J, with 13 bases between. Germline V gene data show CDR1 as LGHNA and CDR2 as YNFKEQ. In nucleotides, the CDR3 is TGTGCCAGCAGCCAAGAGCTCCAGCGGAATTCCTACGAGCAGTACTTC. Translated: CASSQELQRNSYEQYF.

The chain recombines TRBV19 with TRBJ2-7; 8 bases align to TRBD1. CDR3 size: 14 residues. The junction had 4 bases not matched to a gene; V was cut back by 3 bases and J by 3 bases. Germline V gene data show CDR1 as LNHDA and CDR2 as SQIVND (reference sequence). CDR3 in amino acids: CASSMAGQVYEQYF. The CDR3 DNA follows: TGTGCCAGTAGTATGGCGGGACAGGTCTACGAGCAGTACTTC.

This chain connects TRBV27 to TRBJ2-5, with D possibly TRBD1 on 5 matching bases. This CDR3 comprises 17 residues. Germline CDR1 is MNHEY and CDR2 is SMNVEV (reference sequence). V was cut by 5 bases and J by 5 bases, with 24 bases left in between. In DNA, the CDR3 is TGTGCCAGCAGTACGCGACAGCCCATATGGACGATGGAGACCCAGTACTTC. It is translated as CASSTRQPIWTMETQYF.

The genes are TRBV7-9 and TRBJ1-2; TRBD1 is a possible D gene (6 bases). Trimming shortened V by 4 bases and J by 6 bases, and 15 bases separated the two germline ends. Germline values: CDR1 SEHNR, CDR2 FQNEAQ (reference sequence). The CDR3 runs 14 residues. In nucleotides, the CDR3 is TGTGCCAGCAGCTCAACTGACAGGTTTAATGGCTACACCTTC. It codes for CASSSTDRFNGYTF.

The chain is built from TRBV6-6 and TRBJ1-1, with 9 bases matching TRBD1. Germline CDR1 reads MNHNY; CDR2 reads SVGAGI (reference sequence). This CDR3 region has 15 residues. V trimming: 5 bases; J trimming: 5 bases; junction bases outside the gene matches: 9. The chain's CDR3 is CASSPGQGRYTEAFF. The CDR3 DNA follows: TGTGCCAGCAGTCCGGGACAGGGAAGATATACTGAAGCTTTCTTT.

The genes are TRBV11-3 and TRBJ2-7, with TRBD1 identical over 10 bases. The CDR3 totals 14 residues. With 4 bases clipped from V and 7 bases from J, the junction kept 7 bases outside the gene matches. From germline, CDR1 is SGHNT and CDR2 YENEEA. The CDR3 nucleotides are TGTGCCAGCAGCTACCGGGACAGGGGTTGGGAGCAGTACTTC. This translates into CASSYRDRGWEQYF.

The chain has TRBV3-1 (or the pseudogene TRBV3-2) and TRBJ1-2; TRBD1 agrees at 7 bases. CDR3 size: 15 residues. Trimming took 0 bases from V and 8 from J; bases not matched to a gene: 9. Germline V CDR1 and CDR2: LGHDT, YNNKEL (reference sequence). CDR3: CASSQEEGALLGYTF. The CDR3 bases are TGTGCCAGCAGCCAAGAGGAGGGGGCGCTTTTAGGCTACACCTTC.

The V gene is TRBV30, the J gene TRBJ1-4, with 12 bases lining up with TRBD1. Germline V CDR1 and CDR2: GTSNPN, SVGIG (reference sequence). CDR3 length: 15 residues. V shed 0 bases, J shed 10 bases, and the junction held 6 bases outside the gene matches. The CDR3 DNA follows: TGTGCCTGGAGTGTACGTGGGACAGGGGGCGGAAAACTGTTTTTT. It codes for CAWSVRGTGGGKLFF.

The genes are TRBV10-3 and TRBJ2-3, with 11 bases aligning to TRBD2. CDR3 length: 16 residues. Germline CDR1 and CDR2: ENHRY and SYGVKD. Trimming removed 4 bases from V and 7 bases from J; junction bases left unmatched: 10. For the CDR3, the DNA is TGTGCCATCAGTGGGGAGACTAGCGGGGTAACATATACGCAGTATTTT. Translation gives CAISGETSGVTYTQYF.

V gene TRBV23-1 combines with J gene TRBJ1-4, with unresolved D. TRBV23-1 is flagged as an ORF with uncertain function. V was cut by 8 bases and J by 10 bases, with 20 bases left in between. The CDR3 is 14 residues long. The CDR3 DNA reads as TGCGCCAGCGAAGGTATCCACTCGGGGAGAAAACTGTTTTTT. Amino acids: CASEGIHSGRKLFF.

The V gene is TRBV3-1 (or the pseudogene TRBV3-2), the J gene TRBJ2-5, with D unresolved. V was clipped by 10 bases and J by 7 bases, with 16 bases between them. The CDR3 runs 12 residues. Germline assignment: CDR1 LGHDT and CDR2 YNNKEL (reference sequence). CDR3 in DNA: TGTGCCACCCTAACCGAGCGCGGGACCCAGTACTTC. Translating it yields CATLTERGTQYF.

The chain carries TRBV10-1 and TRBJ2-1; 7 bases agree with TRBD2. The CDR3 length is 18 residues. Germline V CDR1 and CDR2: WNHNN, SYGVQD (reference sequence). V dropped 8 bases and J dropped 0; count of bases not matched to a gene: 16. In DNA, the CDR3 is TGCGCCAGCGTAACCCGGGACTACAACCGGAGCTCCTACAATGAGCAGTTCTTC. Its protein product is CASVTRDYNRSSYNEQFF.

This chain joins TRBV6-6 and TRBJ1-4; the D is unclear. CDR1 is MNHNY and CDR2 is SVGAGI in the germline V gene (reference sequence). Trimming pared 7 bases from V and 7 bases from J, leaving 13 bases between. The CDR3 length is 13 residues. For the CDR3, the DNA is TGTGCCAGCAAAGGAGGGAGCGGTGAAAAACTGTTTTTT. Protein sequence: CASKGGSGEKLFF.

J is TRBJ2-2 and V is TRBV5-1, with 11 positions matching TRBD2. With 2 bases clipped from V and 3 bases from J, the junction kept 9 bases outside the gene matches. Germline-derived CDR1 and CDR2 are SGHRS and YFSETQ. This CDR3 spans 18 amino acids. The CDR3 region has the DNA TGCGCCAGCAGCTTAAATAGCGGGGGGGCCGCGGACACCGGGGAGCTGTTTTTT. Encoded protein: CASSLNSGGAADTGELFF.